A selection of T cell receptor beta chains follows, all from one sample in a study of T cell repertoires in cytomegalovirus infection. Antigens for these TCRs are unknown. MiXCR was run by TCRdb on the reads, yielding one entry per CDR3 protein. The table has roughly 310,000 distinct CDR3 sequences, 25% to 30% seen once. This specimen was cultured PBMCs, taken from culture after CMV antigen stimulation. All receptors come from a human donor in good health (CMV status not recorded). Some clones in this sample may be carry-over from other donors' samples. Each CDR3 is given with its conserved first and last residue. Fields, in order: D gene, clone size, J gene, V gene, CDR3 length, CDR3 DNA, CDR3 protein. The D gene is left open where the match is weak. Expanded clones get a size class; other rows say once, few or many, or leave the size out.

TRBD2,NA,TRBJ2-5,TRBV10-3,15,TGTGCCACCGCGACTAGCGGAGAGGATCAAGAGACCCAGTACTTC,CATATSGEDQETQYF
NA,NA,TRBJ2-7,TRBV7-9,16,TGTGCCAGCAACAAACCGCCGGGACATAGCTCCTACGAGCAGTACTTC,CASNKPPGHSSYEQYF
TRBD2,NA,TRBJ2-7,TRBV20-1,14,TGCAGTGCTAGCTTAGCGGGAACAGCCTACGAGCAGTACTTC,CSASLAGTAYEQYF
TRBD2,few,TRBJ2-7,TRBV11-2,16,TGTGCCAGCAGCTTATCCGGGACTAGCGGAACCTACGAGCAGTACTTC,CASSLSGTSGTYEQYF
TRBD1,NA,TRBJ2-1,TRBV7-6,17,TGTGCCAGCAGCTCACACAGGGGGCAGGGCTCCTACAATGAGCAGTTCTTC,CASSSHRGQGSYNEQFF
TRBD2,many,TRBJ2-3,TRBV6-2/TRBV6-3,15,TGTGCCAGCAGTCTCCTCCGGGAGGGCACAGATACGCAGTATTTT,CASSLLREGTDTQYF
NA,once,TRBJ1-1,TRBV7-2,14,TGTGCCAGCAGCTTAGCGAGATTCGACACTGAAGCTTTCTTT,CASSLARFDTEAFF
TRBD2,NA,TRBJ2-3,TRBV9,16,TGTGCCAGCAGCCCTCGGACTAGCGGGGGGTCAGATACGCAGTATTTT,CASSPRTSGGSDTQYF
NA,few,TRBJ2-2,TRBV25-1,20,TGTGCCAGCAGTGACCTCTTGGGAGGTGGACAGACCTCGAACACCGGGGAGCTGTTTTTT,CASSDLLGGGQTSNTGELFF
NA,few,TRBJ1-2,TRBV12-3/TRBV12-4,14,TGTGCCAGCAGTTTTAAGGGCTCCGACTATGGCTACACCTTC,CASSFKGSDYGYTF
TRBD2,NA,TRBJ2-1,TRBV28,16,TGTGCCAGCAGTCCTAGCGGGGCTAAGGACTACAATGAGCAGTTCTTC,CASSPSGAKDYNEQFF
NA,NA,TRBJ1-2,TRBV20-1,15,TGCAGTGCCGGGGCCGGGATGACTTTTCCCTATGGCTACACCTTC,CSAGAGMTFPYGYTF
TRBD1,NA,TRBJ1-1,TRBV5-5,18,TGTGCCAGCAGCGATCCCGGCGACAGGGGCGAGGGGAACACTGAAGCTTTCTTT,CASSDPGDRGEGNTEAFF
NA,few,TRBJ2-7,TRBV10-3,14,TGTGCCATCAGTGAGTCAGGGAGCTCCTACGAGCAGTACTTC,CAISESGSSYEQYF
TRBD1,NA,TRBJ1-5,TRBV20-1,15,TGCAGTGCTATCCCCGACAGGGCGGGCAATCAGCCCCAGCATTTT,CSAIPDRAGNQPQHF
TRBD1,few,TRBJ1-6,TRBV20-1,17,TGCAGTGCTTCGGACAGGGCGGACCTCTCCTATAATTCACCCCTCCACTTT,CSASDRADLSYNSPLHF
NA,NA,TRBJ2-5,TRBV19,14,TGTGCCAGTAGCACTTGGGAAGGAAAAGAGACCCAGTACTTC,CASSTWEGKETQYF
TRBD1,NA,TRBJ1-1,TRBV5-1,14,TGCGCCAGCAGCTTGTTCCGACAGGGCACTGAAGCTTTCTTT,CASSLFRQGTEAFF
NA,NA,TRBJ1-6,TRBV12-3/TRBV12-4,16,TGTGCCAGCAGTTTACCCTCGTCCACCTATAATTCACCCCTCCACTTT,CASSLPSSTYNSPLHF
NA,NA,TRBJ2-3,TRBV27,14,TGTGCCAGCAGTCCAACTCCAGCCGACAGAGAGCAGTATTTT,CASSPTPADREQYF
NA,NA,TRBJ1-5,TRBV2,14,TGTGCCAGCACTGATCCAAGTCCTAGGTCGCCCCAGCATTTT,CASTDPSPRSPQHF
TRBD2,NA,TRBJ2-3,TRBV20-1,17,TGCAGTGCTAGAGACCCGGGACTAGCGAAGGACACAGATACGCAGTATTTT,CSARDPGLAKDTDTQYF
NA,NA,TRBJ2-3,TRBV20-1,14,TGCAGTGCTAGACCCGTTCGGGCCGCAGATACGCAGTATTTT,CSARPVRAADTQYF
NA,NA,TRBJ2-6,TRBV4-1,14,TGCGCCAGCAGCCAACGGGCTGGGGCCAACGTCCTGACTTTC,CASSQRAGANVLTF
NA,NA,TRBJ2-3,TRBV7-3,14,TGTGCCAGCAGCCAGGCCTGGTTATCAGATACGCAGTATTTT,CASSQAWLSDTQYF
NA,NA,TRBJ1-5,TRBV27,16,TGTGCCAGCAGTTTGGGAGAGGGTGGAGGCAATCAGCCCCAGCATTTT,CASSLGEGGGNQPQHF
NA,many,TRBJ2-6,TRBV7-8,18,TGTGCCAGCAGCCCACGACAGGTCGTTCTAGAGGGGGCCAACGTCCTGACTTTC,CASSPRQVVLEGANVLTF